What follows describes a single T cell receptor (beta chain). Its antigen is unknown. The CDR3 consists of 14 residues. Germline CDR1 LGHNA, CDR2 YSLEER. The trim removed 3 bases at V and 5 bases at J, leaving 1 base unmatched. This record comes from a study of cytomegalovirus exposure and HLA in healthy donors. Repertoires were generated with immunoSEQ multiplex PCR, while TCRdb's copy carries only in-frame clones and drops some. The sample shows 150,000 to 200,000 clones, 88% of them seen only once. Study-wide results and caveats: For cytomegalovirus status, the classifier reportedly gave diagnoses with high specificity and sensitivity.

The source of this sequence is a man aged 18-30 years in good health and CMV-seronegative. V gene TRBV4-3 combines with J gene TRBJ2-1, with TRBD1 matching over 10 bases. Sequenced material: PBMCs. CDR3 sequence: CASSHGTGDNEQFF. In DNA form, the CDR3 reads TGCGCCAGCAGCCACGGGACAGGGGACAATGAGCAGTTCTTC.